This is a list of T cell receptor beta chains from one sample in a study of blood T cells in healthy people across ages. TCRdb recomputed calls from the 5' RACE reads with MiXCR, one row per CDR3 protein. The sample lists 600,000 to 900,000 distinct CDR3 sequences; roughly 24% were seen once. The data were also submitted as part of a second study, on T cells of mothers and their children.

Sequenced sample: blood. Receptors were obtained from a boy under 18 in good health. Both conserved end residues are part of each CDR3. Each record gives: D gene, V gene, J gene, clone size, CDR3 protein, CDR3 DNA. The D gene is left open where the match is weak. Only part of the rows carry a size: once, few, many, or a class if the clone is expanded.

TRBD2	TRBV20-1	TRBJ2-5	few	CSAAGDQETQYF	TGCAGTGCCGCGGGGGACCAAGAGACCCAGTACTTC
TRBD1	TRBV6-4	TRBJ1-2	-	CASSPRGQLSDYGYTF	TGTGCCAGCAGTCCCCGGGGACAGCTTTCAGACTATGGCTACACCTTC
-	TRBV5-1	TRBJ1-5	few	CASSFSPAGDQPQHF	TGCGCCAGCAGCTTCAGTCCCGCAGGAGATCAGCCCCAGCATTTT
TRBD2	TRBV6-5	TRBJ2-3	-	CASTDGLAGGNTQYF	TGTGCCAGCACCGACGGGCTAGCGGGGGGGAATACGCAGTATTTT
TRBD1	TRBV5-1	TRBJ1-2	few	CASSPLGGDRFASTF	TGCGCCAGCAGCCCACTAGGGGGCGATCGGTTTGCCTCCACCTTC
-	TRBV6-5	TRBJ2-1	few	CASSYRGSYNEQFF	TGTGCCAGCAGTTACAGGGGCTCCTACAATGAGCAGTTCTTC
TRBD2	TRBV30	TRBJ2-1	few	CASASGGWYEQFF	TGTGCCTCTGCTAGCGGGGGCTGGTATGAGCAGTTCTTC
-	TRBV7-2	TRBJ1-5	few	CASSLVVNSNQPQHF	TGTGCCAGCAGCTTAGTAGTTAATAGCAATCAGCCCCAGCATTTT
-	TRBV19	TRBJ1-6	few	CASSTWEGGSPLHF	TGTGCCAGTAGTACTTGGGAAGGGGGTTCACCCCTCCACTTT
-	TRBV12-3/TRBV12-4	TRBJ2-1	-	CASSPTTRNNEQFF	TGTGCCAGCAGTCCTACCACTCGAAACAATGAGCAGTTCTTC
-	TRBV2	TRBJ2-7	-	CASTRVTGKDEQYF	TGTGCCAGCACCAGAGTGACGGGAAAGGACGAGCAGTACTTC
-	TRBV5-1	TRBJ1-6	few	CASSITGTENSPLHF	TGCGCCAGCAGCATAACCGGGACTGAGAATTCACCCCTCCACTTT
TRBD2	TRBV12-3/TRBV12-4	TRBJ2-1	-	CASSLVTSGFYNEQFF	TGTGCCAGCAGTTTAGTAACTAGCGGATTCTACAATGAGCAGTTCTTC
-	TRBV7-9	TRBJ1-1	many	CASSLGATEAFF	TGTGCCAGCAGCTTAGGGGCCACTGAAGCTTTCTTT
-	TRBV4-1	TRBJ2-3	-	CASSQRGRTVAQYF	TGCGCCAGCAGCCAGAGGGGGAGGACAGTGGCGCAGTATTTT
-	TRBV7-9	TRBJ1-2	few	CASSLNINGYTF	TGTGCCAGCAGCTTAAATATTAATGGCTACACCTTC
-	TRBV5-5	TRBJ1-4	-	CASSLGAASNEKLFF	TGTGCCAGCAGCTTGGGGGCCGCAAGTAATGAAAAACTGTTTTTT
-	TRBV10-3	TRBJ2-5	few	CAISDRGAGETQYF	TGTGCCATCAGTGACAGGGGGGCGGGGGAGACCCAGTACTTC
-	TRBV2	TRBJ2-6	-	CASLGTLSGANVLTF	TGTGCCAGCCTAGGGACCCTCTCTGGGGCCAACGTCCTGACTTTC
-	TRBV6-1	TRBJ2-7	-	CASSAISLRTSYEQYF	TGTGCCAGCAGTGCCATATCTCTACGGACCTCCTACGAGCAGTACTTC
-	TRBV12-3/TRBV12-4	TRBJ2-7	-	CASSLLPRYEQYF	TGTGCCAGCAGTTTACTCCCGAGGTACGAGCAGTACTTC
-	TRBV4-2	TRBJ2-3	-	CASSQDGWRGLGADTQYF	TGTGCCAGCAGCCAAGACGGTTGGCGAGGGCTGGGGGCAGATACGCAGTATTTT
TRBD1	TRBV13	TRBJ1-1	-	CASSSDRGEAFF	TGTGCCAGCAGCTCCGACAGGGGGGAGGCTTTCTTT
-	TRBV28	TRBJ2-7	few	CASNIYRGVIAYEQYF	TGTGCCAGCAATATCTATAGGGGGGTCATAGCCTACGAGCAGTACTTC
-	TRBV9	TRBJ2-4	-	CASSHDRSSAKNIQYF	TGTGCCAGTAGCCATGACAGATCAAGTGCCAAAAACATTCAGTACTTC
-	TRBV11-2	TRBJ1-4	few	CASCLKGATNEKLFF	TGTGCCAGCTGTCTCAAAGGGGCGACTAATGAAAAACTGTTTTTT
TRBD1	TRBV6-6	TRBJ2-1	-	CASSYVQGAAEQFF	TGTGCCAGCAGTTACGTGCAGGGGGCGGCTGAGCAGTTCTTC
-	TRBV5-1	TRBJ1-2	few	CASSHTEGGYDYTF	TGCGCCAGCAGCCACACCGAGGGGGGATATGACTACACCTTC
TRBD2	TRBV6-1	TRBJ2-3	few	CASGDAGVDTQYF	TGTGCCAGCGGCGATGCGGGGGTTGATACGCAGTATTTT
-	TRBV6-5	TRBJ2-5	-	CASSYKGLGPGTQYF	TGTGCCAGCAGTTACAAAGGACTCGGCCCGGGGACCCAGTACTTC
-	TRBV27	TRBJ2-1	few	CASTQVGFNSYNEQFF	TGTGCCAGCACCCAGGTGGGGTTTAACTCCTACAATGAGCAGTTCTTC
TRBD2	TRBV6-6	TRBJ2-1	-	CASTDPLAGYNEQFF	TGTGCCAGCACCGACCCCCTAGCGGGCTACAATGAGCAGTTCTTC
TRBD1	TRBV5-1	TRBJ2-1	-	CASSTGTGEVNGQFF	TGCGCCAGCAGCACCGGGACAGGGGAGGTCAATGGGCAGTTCTTC
-	TRBV3-1	TRBJ2-5	-	CASSQAFPRGGPETQYF	TGTGCCAGCAGCCAAGCCTTCCCAAGGGGGGGACCGGAGACCCAGTACTTC
-	TRBV4-1	TRBJ2-7	few	CASSQGLGRSSYEQYF	TGCGCCAGCAGCCAAGGATTGGGCAGGAGCTCCTACGAGCAGTACTTC
-	TRBV20-1	TRBJ2-1	few	CSARIAGARVSEQFF	TGCAGTGCTAGGATTGCGGGGGCTCGTGTTAGTGAGCAGTTCTTC
-	TRBV7-2	TRBJ2-3	-	CASSPGLLGGTDTQYF	TGTGCCAGCAGCCCCGGGCTGCTAGGTGGCACAGATACGCAGTATTTT
-	TRBV7-9	TRBJ1-6	-	CASSLGLVGDSSLHF	TGTGCCAGCAGCTTGGGCCTGGTAGGGGATTCATCCCTCCACTTT
-	TRBV7-2	TRBJ2-7	-	CASSLPGFSRYEQYF	TGTGCCAGCAGCCTGCCCGGGTTCTCCCGTTACGAGCAGTACTTC
TRBD1	TRBV4-1	TRBJ1-2	-	CASSQDQGARIGSGYTF	TGCGCCAGCAGCCAAGATCAGGGGGCGCGGATAGGGAGTGGCTACACCTTC
-	TRBV12-3/TRBV12-4	TRBJ2-5	-	CASSFQQGGRVTQYF	TGTGCCAGCAGTTTTCAACAGGGAGGTAGAGTGACCCAGTACTTC
-	TRBV6-5	TRBJ2-7	-	CASSRRGLTYEQYF	TGTGCCAGCAGTCGTCGAGGACTAACCTACGAGCAGTACTTC
-	TRBV29-1	TRBJ2-2	few	CSLPAPGTGELFF	TGCAGCCTGCCGGCACCGGGGACCGGGGAGCTGTTTTTT
-	TRBV20-1	TRBJ2-5	few	CSAGGRAETQYF	TGCAGTGCTGGGGGCAGGGCAGAGACCCAGTACTTC
-	TRBV20-1	TRBJ2-3	few	CSARDAARDTDTQYF	TGCAGTGCTAGAGATGCGGCGCGGGACACAGATACGCAGTATTTT
TRBD2	TRBV27	TRBJ2-1	few	CASSPGERGALMVRNEQFF	TGTGCCAGCAGTCCGGGAGAGCGGGGGGCCCTCATGGTACGCAATGAGCAGTTCTTC